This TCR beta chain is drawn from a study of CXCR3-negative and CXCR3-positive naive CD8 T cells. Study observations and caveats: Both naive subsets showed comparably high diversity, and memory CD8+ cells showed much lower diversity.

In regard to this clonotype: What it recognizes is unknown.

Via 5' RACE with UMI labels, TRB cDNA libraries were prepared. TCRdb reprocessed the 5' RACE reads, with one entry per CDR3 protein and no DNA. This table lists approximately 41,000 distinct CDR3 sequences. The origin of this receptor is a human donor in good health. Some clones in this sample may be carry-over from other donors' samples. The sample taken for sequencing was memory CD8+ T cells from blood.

The chain's CDR3 is CASSDSEGGYNEQFF. The chain joins TRBV6-4 to TRBJ2-1; as DNA is missing, the TRBD1 call by TCRdb cannot be tested. CDR1 is MRHNA and CDR2 is SNTAGT in the germline V gene. This CDR3 comprises 15 residues.